Detailed here is one T cell receptor (beta chain). Its target is not known. This record comes from a study of T cell responses to AZD1222 COVID-19 vaccine. TCRdb keeps only in-frame clones here, not all; method: immunoSEQ multiplex PCR. Found here are fewer than 120,000 clones, roughly 90% of them singletons; the top ten hold about 15%. Study conclusions and caveats: Donors were largely white British and mainly female; clonal diversity was possibly underestimated. Seropositivity was recorded at baseline in only a handful of AZD1222 recipients.

V shed 6 bases and J shed 0 bases, with 14 bases lying between them. The germline V gene has CDR1 MNHEY and CDR2 SVGAGI. The CDR3 has 15 residues. The starting material was peripheral blood, obtained 28 days after the second AZD1222 dose. The chain employs TRBV6-5 and TRBJ1-1, with D perhaps TRBD1 (5 bases). The receptor was isolated from an adult who received the AZD1222 COVID-19 vaccine. CDR3 sequence: CASRTGAAMNTEAFF. CDR3 nucleotides: TGTGCCAGCAGAACTGGGGCAGCCATGAACACTGAAGCTTTCTTT.